The clone carrying this T cell receptor (beta chain) occurred a few times. What it binds is not known. TCRdb passed the reads through MiXCR, listing each CDR3 protein once. The data show about 68,000 distinct CDR3 sequences, with around 57% seen just once and less than 8.5% held by the top ten. The germline V gene encodes CDR1 MNHEY and CDR2 SVGEGT. The CDR3 is 14 residues long. V was clipped by 6 bases and J by 2 bases, with 11 bases between them. Graft donor-derived T-allo10 cells were described as host-alloantigen-specific, anergic, and alloantigen-specifically suppressive. The record originates from a study of type 1 regulatory T cells. On the study more broadly: T-allo10 is a Tr1-enriched, alloantigen-specific CD4 T cell product made in vitro.

The specimen was cultured T cells, either the whole culture or a sorted T cell fraction (not recorded which). Subset indicated: Tr1-enriched cell product generated in vitro against host alloantigens. The sequence was obtained from a human donor in good health. This sequence joins TRBV6-2 or TRBV6-3 and TRBJ1-5; D is possibly TRBD1 (5 bases). The CDR3 DNA is TGTGCCAGCAGGCCAGGGACGGGCAATCAGCCCCAGCATTTT. This sequence encodes CASRPGTGNQPQHF.